The rows below give T cell receptor beta chains drawn from one sample of a study of blood T cell repertoires in COVID-19. TCRdb keeps only in-frame clones here, not all; method: immunoSEQ multiplex PCR. The data hold about 160,000 clones, with about nine tenths observed a single time. Sample: peripheral blood. The receptors were sampled from a woman aged 55-69 years with active or convalescent COVID-19. CDR3s include the opening cysteine and the closing phenylalanine or tryptophan. The D gene is left open where the match is weak. Expanded clones get a size class; other rows say once, few or many, or leave the size out.

CDR3aa: CASSQRTGFEQFF
CDR3nt: TGTGCCAGCAGTCAAAGGACAGGGTTTGAGCAGTTCTTC
v_gene: TRBV27
d_gene: TRBD1
len: 13
abundance: -
j_gene: TRBJ2-1

CDR3aa: CASSLSPGINQPQHF
CDR3nt: TGTGCCAGCAGTTTATCGCCAGGCATCAATCAGCCCCAGCATTTT
v_gene: TRBV27
d_gene: -
len: 15
abundance: -
j_gene: TRBJ1-5

CDR3aa: CASSLPPGNEQYF
CDR3nt: TGTGCCAGCAGCTTGCCCCCCGGGAACGAGCAGTACTTC
v_gene: TRBV5-6
d_gene: -
len: 13
abundance: -
j_gene: TRBJ2-7

CDR3aa: CASSLVRGVGTEAFF
CDR3nt: TGTGCCAGCAGCTTAGTCCGGGGGGTCGGGACTGAAGCTTTCTTT
v_gene: TRBV7-9
d_gene: -
len: 15
abundance: -
j_gene: TRBJ1-1

CDR3aa: CASSLAGGIMNTEAFF
CDR3nt: TGCGCCAGCAGCTTGGCCGGGGGAATAATGAACACTGAAGCTTTCTTT
v_gene: TRBV5-1
d_gene: -
len: 16
abundance: few
j_gene: TRBJ1-1

CDR3aa: CASRHRESPLHF
CDR3nt: TGTGCCAGCAGACACAGGGAGTCGCCCCTCCACTTT
v_gene: TRBV12-3/TRBV12-4
d_gene: -
len: 12
abundance: -
j_gene: TRBJ1-6

CDR3aa: CASSYPPQNTGELFF
CDR3nt: TGTGCCAGCAGTTATCCCCCCCAGAACACCGGGGAGCTGTTTTTT
v_gene: TRBV6-6
d_gene: -
len: 15
abundance: -
j_gene: TRBJ2-2

CDR3aa: CASSEFRSAHEQYF
CDR3nt: TGCGCCAGCAGTGAGTTCAGGTCGGCACACGAGCAGTACTTC
v_gene: TRBV10-2
d_gene: -
len: 14
abundance: -
j_gene: TRBJ2-7

CDR3aa: CASSLRGSYNEQFF
CDR3nt: TGTGCCAGCAGCTTACGGGGGTCCTACAATGAGCAGTTCTTC
v_gene: TRBV7-2
d_gene: -
len: 14
abundance: -
j_gene: TRBJ2-1

CDR3aa: CASSNRVGEAFF
CDR3nt: TGTGCCAGCAGCAACAGGGTAGGTGAAGCTTTCTTT
v_gene: TRBV5-8
d_gene: -
len: 12
abundance: -
j_gene: TRBJ1-1

CDR3aa: CASSEMGQPTEAFF
CDR3nt: TGTGCCAGCAGTGAGATGGGGCAGCCCACTGAAGCTTTCTTT
v_gene: TRBV6-1
d_gene: -
len: 14
abundance: medium-sized
j_gene: TRBJ1-1

CDR3aa: CASSIGGGNTEAFF
CDR3nt: TGTGCCAGCAGCATTGGCGGAGGGAACACTGAAGCTTTCTTT
v_gene: TRBV21-1
d_gene: -
len: 14
abundance: -
j_gene: TRBJ1-1

CDR3aa: CASSVESGTEAFF
CDR3nt: TGTGCCAGCAGCGTAGAATCCGGCACTGAAGCTTTCTTT
v_gene: TRBV9
d_gene: -
len: 13
abundance: few
j_gene: TRBJ1-1

CDR3aa: CASNAGHSYEQYF
CDR3nt: TGTGCCAGCAATGCGGGGCATTCCTACGAGCAGTACTTC
v_gene: TRBV6-1
d_gene: -
len: 13
abundance: -
j_gene: TRBJ2-7

CDR3aa: CASSLGGTTSTEQYF
CDR3nt: TGTGCCAGCAGCTTAGGCGGGACTACTAGTACCGAGCAGTACTTC
v_gene: TRBV7-9
d_gene: TRBD2
len: 15
abundance: -
j_gene: TRBJ2-7

CDR3aa: CASSLEAAGGTYEQYF
CDR3nt: TGCGCCAGCAGCTTGGAGGCGGCCGGGGGAACCTACGAGCAGTACTTC
v_gene: TRBV4-3
d_gene: -
len: 16
abundance: once
j_gene: TRBJ2-7

CDR3aa: CAWSVPNQAQHF
CDR3nt: TGTGCCTGGAGTGTCCCGAATCAGGCCCAGCATTTT
v_gene: TRBV30
d_gene: -
len: 12
abundance: -
j_gene: TRBJ1-5

CDR3aa: CASSYIQGTGELFF
CDR3nt: TGTGCCAGCAGCTACATACAGGGTACCGGGGAGCTGTTTTTT
v_gene: TRBV3-1/TRBV3-2
d_gene: -
len: 14
abundance: once
j_gene: TRBJ2-2

CDR3aa: CASSLTGSFEEDTEAFF
CDR3nt: TGCGCCAGCAGCTTGACAGGGAGTTTCGAGGAAGACACTGAAGCTTTCTTT
v_gene: TRBV5-1
d_gene: -
len: 17
abundance: -
j_gene: TRBJ1-1

CDR3aa: CANSGGLGETQYF
CDR3nt: TGTGCCAATAGCGGGGGTTTAGGAGAGACCCAGTACTTC
v_gene: TRBV2
d_gene: TRBD2
len: 13
abundance: -
j_gene: TRBJ2-5

CDR3aa: CASGGIQGPLHF
CDR3nt: TGTGCCAGCGGGGGAATACAGGGACCACTCCACTTT
v_gene: TRBV2
d_gene: -
len: 12
abundance: -
j_gene: TRBJ1-6

CDR3aa: CASSLRSSDYWAFF
CDR3nt: TGTGCCAGCAGCCTCCGGTCATCCGATTACTGGGCTTTCTTT
v_gene: TRBV7-8
d_gene: -
len: 14
abundance: once
j_gene: TRBJ1-1

CDR3aa: CASSLGLAGGLLQETQYF
CDR3nt: TGCGCCAGCAGCTTGGGACTAGCGGGGGGGTTGCTCCAAGAGACCCAGTACTTC
v_gene: TRBV5-1
d_gene: TRBD2
len: 18
abundance: -
j_gene: TRBJ2-5

CDR3aa: CASSLGLAFDEQFF
CDR3nt: TGTGCCAGCAGCTTAGGGCTAGCGTTCGATGAGCAGTTCTTC
v_gene: TRBV7-2
d_gene: -
len: 14
abundance: -
j_gene: TRBJ2-1

CDR3aa: CASSLAPTGGYTF
CDR3nt: TGTGCCAGCAGCTTAGCGCCTACAGGAGGCTACACCTTC
v_gene: TRBV7-2
d_gene: -
len: 13
abundance: few
j_gene: TRBJ1-2

CDR3aa: CASSDSAGAYEQYF
CDR3nt: TGTGCCAGCAGTGACTCAGCAGGGGCCTACGAGCAGTACTTC
v_gene: TRBV6-4
d_gene: -
len: 14
abundance: -
j_gene: TRBJ2-7

CDR3aa: CASSFLTGEGVAGYTF
CDR3nt: TGTGCCAGCAGCTTCCTAACAGGGGAAGGTGTGGCGGGCTACACCTTC
v_gene: TRBV5-6
d_gene: TRBD1
len: 16
abundance: -
j_gene: TRBJ1-2

CDR3aa: CASSSRDYKLVKFF
CDR3nt: TGTGCCAGCAGTTCCCGGGACTATAAGTTGGTAAAGTTCTTC
v_gene: TRBV6-2/TRBV6-3
d_gene: TRBD2
len: 14
abundance: few
j_gene: TRBJ2-1

CDR3aa: CASSFTGELFF
CDR3nt: TGTGCCAGCAGCTTCACCGGGGAGCTGTTTTTT
v_gene: TRBV6-5
d_gene: -
len: 11
abundance: -
j_gene: TRBJ2-2

CDR3aa: CASSFGQGALPNYGYTF
CDR3nt: TGTGCCAGCAGCTTCGGACAGGGGGCCCTACCTAACTATGGCTACACCTTC
v_gene: TRBV7-9
d_gene: TRBD1
len: 17
abundance: -
j_gene: TRBJ1-2

CDR3aa: CASSFPGDRGPQGNGYTF
CDR3nt: TGTGCCAGCAGCTTCCCCGGGGACAGGGGGCCCCAAGGGAACGGCTACACCTTC
v_gene: TRBV5-4
d_gene: TRBD1
len: 18
abundance: -
j_gene: TRBJ1-2

CDR3aa: CASSKDRGNEQYF
CDR3nt: TGTGCCAGCAGTAAGGACAGGGGGAACGAGCAGTACTTC
v_gene: TRBV12-3/TRBV12-4
d_gene: TRBD1
len: 13
abundance: -
j_gene: TRBJ2-7

CDR3aa: CASTSLERMNTEAFF
CDR3nt: TGTGCCAGCACTTCCTTAGAGCGTATGAACACTGAAGCTTTCTTT
v_gene: TRBV9
d_gene: -
len: 15
abundance: once
j_gene: TRBJ1-1

CDR3aa: CASSQDRGRGELFF
CDR3nt: TGCGCCAGCAGCCAAGATCGAGGAAGGGGGGAGCTGTTTTTT
v_gene: TRBV4-1
d_gene: -
len: 14
abundance: -
j_gene: TRBJ2-2

CDR3aa: CASKEGLGHGYTF
CDR3nt: TGTGCCAGTAAAGAGGGACTGGGCCATGGCTACACCTTC
v_gene: TRBV19
d_gene: -
len: 13
abundance: -
j_gene: TRBJ1-2

CDR3aa: CASSLFGGVMVDEQFF
CDR3nt: TGTGCCAGCAGCTTGTTCGGAGGGGTTATGGTCGATGAGCAGTTCTTC
v_gene: TRBV5-6
d_gene: -
len: 16
abundance: -
j_gene: TRBJ2-1